The clone carrying this T cell receptor beta chain was recorded at least ten times. This record belongs to a study of T cells in Graves' hyperthyroidism and ophthalmopathy. This CDR3 comprises 14 residues. V gave up 2 bases and J gave up 15 bases, with 20 bases separating them. Per germline, CDR1 SNHLY and CDR2 FYNNEI. TCR beta CDR3 sequences were amplified from RNA transcripts. In the first-round RT-PCR of the TCR CDR3, the HTBI primer set was used. TCRdb reanalysed the multiplex PCR reads using MiXCR and keeps one entry per CDR3 protein. The table records over 300,000 distinct CDR3 sequences, roughly 13% of them present only once.

This sequence joins TRBV2 and TRBJ2-4; D remains unclear. The specimen sequenced was blood. This receptor was obtained from an older woman with Graves' hyperthyroidism. CDR3 sequence reads: CASSEMVRMQKGYF. In nucleotides, the CDR3 is TGTGCCAGCAGTGAAATGGTCCGAATGCAAAAAGGGTACTTC.